The rows below give T cell receptor beta chains drawn from one sample of a study of blood T cells in healthy people across ages. TCRdb passed the 5' RACE reads through MiXCR, listing each CDR3 protein once. The sample yields about 650,000 distinct CDR3 sequences, approximately 30% seen once. The sample comprised blood. All receptors derive from a woman of 80 years or more in good health. Both conserved end residues are part of each CDR3. The order of the fields is clone size, V gene, D gene, J gene, CDR3 protein, CDR3 DNA. D genes are given only for firm matches. The size of a clone is reported for some rows only, either as once, few or many, or as a class for expanded clones.

abundance: many; v_gene: TRBV6-6; d_gene: -; j_gene: TRBJ2-1; CDR3aa: CASSPRVGGNEQFF; CDR3nt: TGTGCCAGCAGCCCTCGGGTCGGAGGGAATGAGCAGTTCTTC
abundance: many; v_gene: TRBV7-2; d_gene: -; j_gene: TRBJ2-1; CDR3aa: CASSQRSGARPGQFF; CDR3nt: TGTGCCAGCAGCCAAAGATCCGGGGCCCGCCCTGGGCAGTTCTTC
abundance: many; v_gene: TRBV7-2; d_gene: -; j_gene: TRBJ2-1; CDR3aa: CASSLRGGDEQFF; CDR3nt: TGTGCCAGCAGCTTACGGGGAGGCGATGAGCAGTTCTTC
abundance: many; v_gene: TRBV6-5; d_gene: -; j_gene: TRBJ2-7; CDR3aa: CASSHGREQYF; CDR3nt: TGTGCCAGCAGCCACGGACGCGAGCAGTACTTC
abundance: -; v_gene: TRBV27; d_gene: TRBD1; j_gene: TRBJ1-2; CDR3aa: CASRRDRGGHTF; CDR3nt: TGTGCCAGCAGGAGAGACAGGGGTGGCCACACCTTC
abundance: -; v_gene: TRBV30; d_gene: -; j_gene: TRBJ1-1; CDR3aa: CAWSVYGGTEAFF; CDR3nt: TGTGCCTGGAGTGTATACGGGGGTACTGAAGCTTTCTTT
abundance: few; v_gene: TRBV7-2; d_gene: TRBD1; j_gene: TRBJ1-2; CDR3aa: CASSLGQSCYGYTF; CDR3nt: TGTGCCAGCAGCTTGGGACAGAGTTGCTATGGCTACACCTTC
abundance: -; v_gene: TRBV6-6; d_gene: TRBD2; j_gene: TRBJ2-5; CDR3aa: CASSYGAVRGGETQYF; CDR3nt: TGTGCCAGCAGTTACGGCGCCGTCCGGGGGGGGGAGACCCAGTACTTC
abundance: -; v_gene: TRBV4-1; d_gene: -; j_gene: TRBJ2-7; CDR3aa: CASSQDGRDQYF; CDR3nt: TGCGCCAGCAGCCAAGATGGGCGGGACCAGTACTTC
abundance: many; v_gene: TRBV29-1; d_gene: TRBD1; j_gene: TRBJ2-1; CDR3aa: CSVDRTGQDEQFF; CDR3nt: TGCAGCGTGGATCGGACAGGCCAGGATGAGCAGTTCTTC
abundance: -; v_gene: TRBV5-1; d_gene: -; j_gene: TRBJ1-1; CDR3aa: CASSLAPEITEAFF; CDR3nt: TGCGCCAGCAGCCTGGCGCCTGAGATCACTGAAGCTTTCTTT
abundance: many; v_gene: TRBV5-1; d_gene: -; j_gene: TRBJ2-7; CDR3aa: CASSLTHLVRYEQYF; CDR3nt: TGCGCCAGCAGCTTGACCCACCTAGTTCGGTACGAGCAGTACTTC
abundance: -; v_gene: TRBV7-9; d_gene: -; j_gene: TRBJ1-2; CDR3aa: CASSSSVNYGYTF; CDR3nt: TGTGCCAGCAGCTCGAGTGTTAACTATGGCTACACCTTC
abundance: many; v_gene: TRBV7-6; d_gene: TRBD2; j_gene: TRBJ2-1; CDR3aa: CASSARLAVSYNEQFF; CDR3nt: TGTGCCAGCAGCGCGCGACTAGCGGTTTCCTACAATGAGCAGTTCTTC
abundance: many; v_gene: TRBV2; d_gene: -; j_gene: TRBJ1-1; CDR3aa: CASILDRPNTEAFF; CDR3nt: TGTGCCAGCATCTTGGACAGACCCAACACTGAAGCTTTCTTT
abundance: -; v_gene: TRBV7-2; d_gene: TRBD2; j_gene: TRBJ2-1; CDR3aa: CASSLVPSGSYNEQFF; CDR3nt: TGTGCCAGCAGCTTAGTGCCTAGCGGCAGCTACAATGAGCAGTTCTTC
abundance: -; v_gene: TRBV6-2/TRBV6-3; d_gene: TRBD2; j_gene: TRBJ2-5; CDR3aa: CASIPRVAGIGQETQYF; CDR3nt: TGTGCCAGCATCCCCCGAGTAGCGGGGATTGGACAAGAGACCCAGTACTTC
abundance: many; v_gene: TRBV20-1; d_gene: TRBD2; j_gene: TRBJ2-5; CDR3aa: CSAWGLAGGIQYF; CDR3nt: TGCAGTGCGTGGGGACTAGCGGGGGGTATCCAGTACTTC